A single sample gave rise to the 25 T cell receptor beta chains below, sequenced in a study of CD8 T cells in Susac syndrome. After extraction with the RNeasy kit, about 0.5 to 1 ug of the RNA was reverse transcribed using random hexamers. MiXCR, applied by TCRdb to the immunoSEQ multiplex PCR reads, yields one record per CDR3 protein. This table has just over 150,000 distinct CDR3 sequences, nearly 97% appearing once. Source material: CD8+ T cells from PBMCs. The receptors derive from a human donor with multiple sclerosis.

The chain carries TRBV30 and TRBJ2-1; D gene ambiguous. Trimming took 3 bases from V and 0 from J, leaving 9 bases between them. CDR1 GTSNPN and CDR2 SVGIG come from the germline V gene (reference sequence). The CDR3 loop spans 14 amino acids. For the CDR3, the DNA is TGTGCCTGGAGGGGCGGATACTCCTACAATGAGCAGTTCTTC. Translation gives CAWRGGYSYNEQFF.

V is TRBV29-1 and J is TRBJ1-5, with TRBD1 matching over 9 bases. Germline V gene lookup returns CDR1 SQVTM and CDR2 ANQGSEA. Trimming cost V 7 bases and J 5 bases; bases outside gene matches: 6. The CDR3 runs to 13 residues. DNA for the CDR3: TGCAGCGCCGTAACAGGGGGCGATCAGCCCCAGCATTTT. Translation gives CSAVTGGDQPQHF.

The chain joins TRBV11-2 to TRBJ2-1, with D uncertain. The CDR3 runs 17 residues. Germline CDR1 and CDR2: SGHAT and FQNNGV. Trimming shortened V by 5 bases and J by 0 bases, and 17 bases separated the two germline ends. CDR3 in amino acids: CASSLSVQLSSYNEQFF. The CDR3 DNA reads TGTGCCAGCAGCCTGTCGGTCCAATTGAGCTCCTACAATGAGCAGTTCTTC.

The chain joins TRBV15 to TRBJ2-5; 7 bases fit TRBD1. The germline CDR1 and CDR2 sequences are LNHNV and YYDKDF (reference sequence). This CDR3 is 19 amino acids long. V shed 0 bases and J 1 base; nucleotides not matched to a gene: 14. The CDR3 DNA follows: TGTGCCACCAGCAGAGAAGCCTGGCCAACAGGGGATTCCCAAGAGACCCAGTACTTC. The encoded protein is CATSREAWPTGDSQETQYF.

The CDR3 bases are TGTGCCACCAGCAGACCCCAGGGGCCTTTTCTGGCGGGGGGGAACACCGGGGAGCTGTTTTTT. It translates to CATSRPQGPFLAGGNTGELFF. The chain links TRBV15 to TRBJ2-2; TRBD2 matches at 8 bases. The V gene end was trimmed by 2 bases and the J gene end by 1 base; junction bases not matched to a gene: 18. CDR3 length equals 21 residues. Germline V gives CDR1 LNHNV, CDR2 YYDKDF (reference sequence). The full variable domain, its missing parts supplied by reference TRBV15 and TRBJ2-2, is DAMVIQNPRYQVTQFGKPVTLSCSQTLNHNVMYWYQQKSSQAPKLLFHYYDKDFNNEADTPDNFQSRRPNTSFCFLDIRSPGLGDTAMYLCATSRPQGPFLAGGNTGELFFGEGSRLTVL.

CDR3 DNA: TGTGCCTGGAGTCCGTCCACCTATGGCTACACCTTC. Protein: CAWSPSTYGYTF. This chain joins TRBV30 and TRBJ1-2; D is undetermined. Deletions cut 2 bases from V and 4 bases from J, with 8 bases between. CDR3 length: 12 residues. The germline V gene has CDR1 GTSNPN and CDR2 SVGIG (reference sequence).

V and J are TRBV30 and TRBJ1-1; D uncertain. CDR3 size: 13 residues. CDR1 and CDR2 from the germline V gene are GTSNPN and SVGIG (reference sequence). The V gene lost 2 bases and the J gene lost 4 bases, with 11 bases spanning the gap. The CDR3 nucleotides are TGTGCCTGGAGTTACGCCCGGGGCACTGAAGCTTTCTTT. Protein: CAWSYARGTEAFF.

Only one count was recorded for this clonotype. The chain employs TRBV20-1 and TRBJ2-7; D gene uncertain. This CDR3 has 13 amino acids. V lost 3 bases to trimming and J lost 0 bases, with 9 bases between them. Germline V gene data show CDR1 as DFQATT and CDR2 as SNEGSKA (reference sequence). CDR3 DNA: TGCAGTGCTAGGACGGAGAGCTCCTACGAGCAGTACTTC. Residues: CSARTESSYEQYF.

A single count supports this clonotype. The V and J genes are TRBV12-3 or TRBV12-4 and TRBJ2-5; 8 bases agree with TRBD1. The V segment lost 5 bases and the J segment 0 bases; nucleotides outside the gene matches: 8. This CDR3 has 16 residues. CDR3 amino acids: CASSLGQGWDQETQYF. CDR3 in DNA: TGTGCCAGCAGTCTTGGACAGGGCTGGGACCAAGAGACCCAGTACTTC.

The rearrangement uses TRBV7-3 and TRBJ1-1; no reliable D call. V shed 0 bases and J shed 1 base, with 9 bases lying between them. The germline V gene encodes CDR1 SGHTA and CDR2 FQGTGA. The CDR3 extends over 15 amino acids. CDR3 region: CASSLTDTSNTEAFF. The CDR3 coding sequence is TGTGCCAGCAGCTTAACTGACACCTCGAACACTGAAGCTTTCTTT.

V usage is TRBV2 and J usage is TRBJ1-1; maybe TRBD1 (6 bases). The CDR3 runs to 15 residues. Germline CDR1 SNHLY, CDR2 FYNNEI. Trimming stripped 8 bases from V and 0 bases from J, with 16 bases between. CDR3 sequence reads: CASRWQGNMNTEAFF. The CDR3 DNA reads as TGTGCCAGCCGTTGGCAGGGGAACATGAACACTGAAGCTTTCTTT.

The rearrangement uses TRBV6-1 and TRBJ1-6, with D unresolved. This CDR3 region has 16 residues. V gave up 6 bases and J gave up 0 bases, with 12 bases separating them. CDR1 is MNHNS and CDR2 is SASEGT in the germline V gene. This chain's CDR3 is CASSPSQSSYNSPLHF. CDR3 sequence (DNA): TGTGCCAGCAGCCCCTCCCAGAGCTCCTATAATTCACCCCTCCACTTT.

The CDR3 loop is CSARGEAGGSLGEQFF. The CDR3, as DNA: TGCAGTGCTAGAGGAGAAGCGGGGGGGAGTCTTGGTGAGCAGTTCTTC. The chain couples TRBV20-1 to TRBJ2-1, with 10 bases aligning to TRBD2. CDR1 and CDR2 from the germline V gene are DFQATT and SNEGSKA (reference sequence). This CDR3 has 16 amino acids. J gave up 9 bases and V 1 base, and 12 bases lay outside the gene matches.

The chain couples TRBV2 to TRBJ2-7, with no clear D. The CDR3 totals 13 residues. The V gene's germline CDR1 is SNHLY and CDR2 FYNNEI. The V gene lost 5 bases and the J gene lost 7 bases, with 15 bases spanning the gap. The CDR3 loop is CASSPFWGREQYV. The CDR3 DNA reads TGTGCCAGCAGTCCCTTTTGGGGTAGGGAGCAGTACGTC.

V is TRBV13 and J is TRBJ2-5; D may be TRBD1 or TRBD2 (5 bases each). The CDR3 has 12 residues. Germline V gene lookup returns CDR1 PRHDT and CDR2 FYEKMQ (reference sequence). V dropped 5 bases and J dropped 10 bases, with 14 bases sitting between them. The CDR3 sequence: CASSPPMGVQYF. In nucleotides, the CDR3 is TGTGCCAGCAGCCCTCCGATGGGGGTCCAGTACTTC.

The chain has TRBV12-3 or TRBV12-4 and TRBJ2-1; 13 bases map to TRBD2. V trimming: 2 bases; J trimming: 12 bases; junction bases outside the gene matches: 7. This CDR3 comprises 15 residues. CDR3 sequence reads: CASSLTGLAGEGQFF. CDR3 in DNA: TGTGCCAGCAGTTTAACAGGACTAGCGGGGGAGGGGCAGTTCTTC.

The chain carries TRBV30 and TRBJ2-5; D tentatively fits TRBD1 or TRBD2 (5 bases each). Germline CDR1 reads GTSNPN; CDR2 reads SVGIG (reference sequence). This CDR3 comprises 15 residues. V shed 1 base and J shed 2 bases, with 14 bases lying between them. CDR3: CAWSDLLGVQETQYF. The CDR3 DNA sequence: TGTGCCTGGAGTGACCTTTTGGGGGTACAAGAGACCCAGTACTTC.

The rearrangement uses TRBV12-3 or TRBV12-4 and TRBJ2-1, with D hard to call. The CDR3 has 13 amino acids. Deletions cut 6 bases from V and 4 bases from J, with 10 bases between. CDR3 residues: CASSSAKYNEQFF. CDR3 nucleotides: TGTGCCAGCAGCTCGGCCAAGTACAATGAGCAGTTCTTC.

This clonotype was counted a few times. The rearrangement links TRBV19 to TRBJ1-1; D unresolved. Germline V CDR1 and CDR2: LNHDA, SQIVND (reference sequence). There are 13 residues in the CDR3. V shed 6 bases and J shed 1 base, with 9 bases lying between them. The CDR3 protein is CASSFGRNTEAFF. Written as DNA, the CDR3 is TGTGCCAGTAGCTTTGGGAGGAACACTGAAGCTTTCTTT.

V gene TRBV9 combines with J gene TRBJ2-1, with 8 bases lining up with TRBD2. CDR1 SGDLS and CDR2 YYNGEE come from the germline V gene. Unmatched junction bases numbered 14, after V lost 4 bases and J lost 2 bases. This CDR3 is 18 amino acids long. CDR3 coding DNA: TGTGCCAGCAGCCCGTCGGGGGGGCCTAGTAACGCCTACAATGAGCAGTTCTTC. It yields the protein CASSPSGGPSNAYNEQFF.

The chain has TRBV4-2 and TRBJ2-5, with a possible D match to TRBD2 (5 bases). Between the trimmed V and J ends, which lost 0 bases and 2 bases, there was a span of 10 bases. Germline CDR1 reads LGHNA; CDR2 reads YNFKEQ. CDR3 length: 15 residues. CDR3 sequence (DNA): TGTGCCAGCAGCCAAGATATCGGAGGACAAGAGACCCAGTACTTC. This gives the protein CASSQDIGGQETQYF.

The gene calls are TRBV6-1 and TRBJ2-7, with D possibly TRBD1 on 5 matching bases. The germline gives CDR1 MNHNS, CDR2 SASEGT. This CDR3 comprises 14 residues. Trimming cost V 2 bases and J 1 base, with 9 bases left between them. As DNA, the CDR3 is TGTGCCAGCAGTGAATATCAGGGATCCTACGAGCAGTACTTC. Its protein product is CASSEYQGSYEQYF.

The rearrangement links TRBV20-1 to TRBJ1-2; tentative D call: TRBD1 (5 bases). This CDR3 contains 10 residues. Trimming removed 3 bases from V and 6 bases from J, with 5 bases in between. Germline values: CDR1 DFQATT, CDR2 SNEGSKA (reference sequence). CDR3 sequence (DNA): TGCAGTGCTAGGGACAATGGCTACACCTTC. Its protein is CSARDNGYTF.

The gene calls are TRBV3-1 and TRBJ1-5; 8 positions agree with TRBD1. Germline CDR1 and CDR2: LGHDT and YNNKEL (reference sequence). V trimming: 3 bases; J trimming: 5 bases; junction bases outside the gene matches: 3. This CDR3 is built from 14 residues. CDR3: CASSQTGAYQPQHF. CDR3 in DNA: TGTGCCAGCAGCCAGACAGGGGCTTATCAGCCCCAGCATTTT.

V usage is TRBV7-9 and J usage is TRBJ1-2; D gene unclear. The CDR3 length is 13 residues. Trimming shortened V by 3 bases and J by 10 bases, and 15 bases separated the two germline ends. CDR1 SEHNR and CDR2 FQNEAQ come from the germline V gene (reference sequence). The CDR3 nucleotides are TGTGCCAGCAGCTTGGACCCGGGCTTTGACTACACCTTC. It specifies CASSLDPGFDYTF.